The TCR beta chain under discussion was sequenced for a study of CD8 T cells in Susac syndrome. Findings and limits, study-wide: The TCR sequencing and HLA analysis in the study involved a relatively small number of individuals, as the study acknowledged.

On this clonotype itself: Antigen specificity is unknown.

CDR3 length: 16 amino acids. Trimming removed 6 bases from V and 4 bases from J, with 19 bases in between. Roughly 0.45 to 1 ug RNA was reverse transcribed with random hexamers. Multiplex PCR with immunoSEQ amplified the TCR beta CDR3 across 54 Vbeta and 13 Jbeta. Using its own MiXCR run on the immunoSEQ multiplex PCR reads, TCRdb lists one record per CDR3 protein. The sample carries approximately 190,000 distinct CDR3 sequences, over 90% recorded once. Sequencing was carried out using CD8+ T cells from PBMCs. The J gene is TRBJ1-3, the V gene TRBV12-3 or TRBV12-4, with D perhaps TRBD1 (5 bases). The receptor was derived from a human donor with Susac syndrome. The DNA of the CDR3 is TGTGCCAGCAGCATCGGGAGGCCGGGACCAGGAAACACCATATATTTT. Translated, it gives CASSIGRPGPGNTIYF.